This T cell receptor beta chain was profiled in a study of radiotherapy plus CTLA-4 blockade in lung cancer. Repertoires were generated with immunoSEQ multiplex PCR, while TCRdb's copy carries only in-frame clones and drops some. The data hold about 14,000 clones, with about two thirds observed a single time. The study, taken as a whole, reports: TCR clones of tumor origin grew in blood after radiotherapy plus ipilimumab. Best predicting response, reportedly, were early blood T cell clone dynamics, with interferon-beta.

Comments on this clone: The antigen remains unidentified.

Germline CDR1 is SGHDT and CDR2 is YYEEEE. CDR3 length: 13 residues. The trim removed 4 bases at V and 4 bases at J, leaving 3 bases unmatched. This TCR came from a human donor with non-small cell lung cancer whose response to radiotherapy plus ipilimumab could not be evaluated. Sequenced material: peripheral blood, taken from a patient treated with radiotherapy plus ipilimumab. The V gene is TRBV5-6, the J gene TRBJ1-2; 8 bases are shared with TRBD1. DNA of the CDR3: TGTGCCAGCAGCCCAGGGGGCGCCTATGGCTACACCTTC. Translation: CASSPGGAYGYTF.